Shown below are 28 T cell receptor beta chains from a single sample sequenced in a study of blood T cell repertoires in COVID-19. Some clones are missing from TCRdb's copy, which holds only in-frame ones; the method was immunoSEQ multiplex PCR. The data contain over 150,000 clones, 70% to 90% of them seen just once; the ten biggest clones take up 1.1%. Material: peripheral blood. The receptor source for this set is a man between 40 and 49 years old with acute or convalescent COVID-19.

This sequence joins TRBV5-1 and TRBJ1-4, with 10 bases lining up with TRBD1. The CDR3 runs to 16 residues. Germline-derived CDR1 and CDR2 are SGHRS and YFSETQ. The ends lost 0 bases at V and 3 bases at J; junction bases unmatched: 2. The CDR3 here is CASSLVGTGANEKLFF. CDR3 in DNA: TGCGCCAGCAGCTTGGTGGGGACAGGGGCTAATGAAAAACTGTTTTTT.

V and J are TRBV5-1 and TRBJ2-3; 14 nucleotides match TRBD2. V trimming: 3 bases; J trimming: 5 bases; junction bases outside the gene matches: 2. This CDR3 is built from 15 residues. Germline CDR1 is SGHRS and CDR2 is YFSETQ. The CDR3 loop is CASSYGTSGGDTQYF. The CDR3 DNA sequence: TGCGCCAGCAGCTACGGGACTAGCGGGGGAGATACGCAGTATTTT.

This clone occurred once. J is TRBJ1-5 and V is TRBV4-1; 9 bases map to TRBD1. Germline CDR1 reads MGHRA; CDR2 reads YSYEKL. J lost 9 bases, V lost 0 bases, and 6 bases had no gene match. This CDR3 has 15 amino acids. The CDR3 bases are TGCGCCAGCAGCCAAGAAGGGGGACAGGGTAGGCCCCAGCATTTT. Protein: CASSQEGGQGRPQHF.

This clone was observed a handful of times. The chain combines TRBV9 with TRBJ1-2; D might be TRBD1 (6 bases). The CDR3 runs 17 residues. V lost 4 bases, J lost 3 bases, and 22 bases lay in between. The germline V gene has CDR1 SGDLS and CDR2 YYNGEE. The CDR3 DNA is TGTGCCAGCAGCCCCCGGGACACTGGCCGACTTTACTATGGCTACACCTTC. Protein sequence: CASSPRDTGRLYYGYTF.

The J gene is TRBJ2-3, the V gene TRBV9; possibly TRBD2 for D (7 bases). The CDR3 totals 15 residues. Germline CDR1 reads SGDLS; CDR2 reads YYNGEE. Trimming left V 3 bases short and J 5 bases short, with 16 bases between. The DNA for the CDR3 is TGTGCCAGCAGCGCCGAAGGGGGGGCGGAAGATACGCAGTATTTT. Residues: CASSAEGGAEDTQYF.

The rearrangement uses TRBV2 and TRBJ2-7, with a tentative D call TRBD2 (7 bases). V dropped 3 bases and J dropped 2 bases, with 8 bases sitting between them. Germline assignment: CDR1 SNHLY and CDR2 FYNNEI. This CDR3 is 13 amino acids long. The CDR3 spells CASSEGGPYEQYF. CDR3 sequence (DNA): TGTGCCAGCAGTGAGGGGGGGCCCTACGAGCAGTACTTC.

The CDR3 loop is CASSQDRLYGYTF. The CDR3 coding sequence is TGCGCCAGCAGTCAGGACAGGCTTTATGGCTACACCTTC. The chain joins TRBV5-1 to TRBJ1-2; 7 bases agree with TRBD1. There are 13 residues in the CDR3. Per the germline V gene, CDR1 is SGHRS and CDR2 is YFSETQ. V lost 5 bases, J lost 5 bases, and 6 bases stayed unmatched.

This chain links TRBV9 with TRBJ1-1; D is undetermined. V lost 4 bases to trimming and J lost 3 bases, with 16 bases between them. The CDR3 has 15 residues. Looked up from germline, CDR1 is SGDLS and CDR2 is YYNGEE. The CDR3 bases are TGTGCCAGCAGCCCCCTTGGAGGGCAGGACACTGAAGCTTTCTTT. Its protein product is CASSPLGGQDTEAFF.

V is TRBV5-1 and J is TRBJ2-5; the match to TRBD1 covers 8 bases. Trimming cost V 4 bases and J 7 bases; bases outside gene matches: 9. Germline lookup yields CDR1 SGHRS and CDR2 YFSETQ. The CDR3 extends over 14 amino acids. The CDR3: CASSIDRGVGTQYF. The DNA of the CDR3 is TGCGCCAGCAGCATCGACAGGGGAGTTGGGACCCAGTACTTC.

The gene calls are TRBV10-2 and TRBJ2-5; 8 bases map to TRBD2. With 4 bases clipped from V and 0 bases from J, the junction kept 4 bases outside the gene matches. The CDR3 has 15 amino acids. In germline, CDR1 is WSHSY, CDR2 SAAADI. CDR3 region: CASSVASGYQETQYF. For the CDR3, the DNA is TGCGCCAGCAGTGTCGCTAGCGGGTACCAAGAGACCCAGTACTTC.

Concerning this clone: No conserved phenylalanine or tryptophan is present at the end of the CDR3, so a read error is the likely explanation. Because the CDR3's place on the DNA is in doubt, the DNA is left out and the CDR3 is given as listed by TCRdb. This chain uses TRBV15 with TRBJ1-1; no check of the table's D call, TRBD1, against the DNA was made. Germline V gene sequence: CDR1 LNHNV, CDR2 YYDKDF (reference sequence). The CDR3 spans 13 residues, counting both ends. CDR3 amino acids: CATSRDIGTVERL.

The chain carries TRBV3-1 (or the pseudogene TRBV3-2) and TRBJ1-5; tentative D call: TRBD1 (5 bases). The V and J ends lost 1 base and 8 bases respectively, with 18 bases between them. The CDR3 runs to 16 residues. Germline CDR1 and CDR2: LGHDT and YNNKEL (reference sequence). CDR3 bases: TGTGCCAGCAGCCAAGGGGCAGGGTCAAGGAGGGAGCCCCAGCATTTT. As protein: CASSQGAGSRREPQHF.

V usage is TRBV5-1 and J usage is TRBJ2-5; 7 bases fit TRBD2. Trimming took 2 bases from V and 4 from J; bases not matched to a gene: 11. Germline V gene lookup returns CDR1 SGHRS and CDR2 YFSETQ. The CDR3 covers 16 residues. The DNA for the CDR3 is TGCGCCAGCAGCTTACAGCGGGGCTTAAAGGGAGAGACCCAGTACTTC. This translates into CASSLQRGLKGETQYF.

CDR3 DNA: TGTGCCAGCAGGTTCGGGACAGACTATGGCTACACCTTC. Translation gives CASRFGTDYGYTF. The gene calls are TRBV6-5 and TRBJ1-2; 7 positions match TRBD1. Per germline, CDR1 MNHEY and CDR2 SVGAGI. The CDR3 loop spans 13 amino acids. The junction had 4 bases not matched to a gene; V was cut back by 6 bases and J by 3 bases.

This clone was detected a few times. The J gene is TRBJ1-2, the V gene TRBV19; 7 nucleotides align to TRBD1. Germline loops: CDR1 LNHDA, CDR2 SQIVND (reference sequence). The CDR3 totals 13 residues. With 3 bases clipped from V and 8 bases from J, the junction kept 6 bases outside the gene matches. The CDR3 region is CASSMGQYGGYTF. CDR3 nucleotide sequence: TGTGCCAGTAGTATGGGACAGTATGGGGGCTACACCTTC.

V gene TRBV30 combines with J gene TRBJ1-1; possible D gene TRBD1, 6 bases. Germline CDR1 is GTSNPN and CDR2 is SVGIG (reference sequence). The CDR3 has 14 residues. The V end was cut by 0 bases, the J end by 1 base, with 9 bases between. CDR3 nucleotide sequence: TGTGCCTGGAGTGTGGACAGAAAGAACACTGAAGCTTTCTTT. Translated: CAWSVDRKNTEAFF.

The V call is TRBV9, the J call TRBJ1-2; TRBD1 matches 7 bases. The ends lost 0 bases at V and 3 bases at J; junction bases unmatched: 2. The CDR3 extends over 14 amino acids. CDR1 and CDR2 (germline): SGDLS, YYNGEE. The CDR3 here is CASSVGRGDYGYTF. CDR3 DNA sequence: TGTGCCAGCAGCGTAGGCAGGGGGGACTATGGCTACACCTTC.

This clone has just a few counts. The chain employs TRBV19 and TRBJ1-2; 7 nucleotides align to TRBD1. In germline, CDR1 is LNHDA, CDR2 SQIVND (reference sequence). CDR3 size: 16 residues. The J segment lost 4 bases and the V segment lost 4 bases, leaving 12 bases of the junction unmatched. The chain's CDR3 is CASSTLSGQRTYGYTF. The CDR3 nucleotides are TGTGCCAGTAGTACTCTCTCGGGACAGAGAACCTATGGCTACACCTTC.

The V and J genes are TRBV6-1 and TRBJ1-6; D not resolved. The V end was cut by 5 bases, the J end by 14 bases, with 16 bases between. This CDR3 is built from 13 residues. From germline, CDR1 is MNHNS and CDR2 SASEGT. The CDR3 coding sequence is TGTGCCAGCAGTTCCTACCCCGGGAGCGCCCTCCACTTT. Translating it yields CASSSYPGSALHF.

In this sample, this clone turned up once. Other DNA sequences in the sample encode the same CDR3. This chain links TRBV19 with TRBJ1-2; 10 bases align to TRBD1. This CDR3 has 14 residues. V was pared by 7 bases and J by 2 bases, with 4 bases of the junction left unmatched. Germline CDR1 and CDR2: LNHDA and SQIVND (reference sequence). The CDR3 DNA is TGTGCCAGTACCCAGACAGGGGGCAACTATGGCTACACCTTC. Its protein product is CASTQTGGNYGYTF.

This chain joins TRBV3-1 (or the pseudogene TRBV3-2) and TRBJ2-7; no reliable D call. The germline CDR1 and CDR2 sequences are LGHDT and YNNKEL (reference sequence). V lost 1 base, J lost 6 bases, and 4 bases lay in between. The CDR3 spans 11 residues. The CDR3, as DNA: TGTGCCAGCAGCCAAGCCGGCGAGCAGTACTTC. The encoded protein is CASSQAGEQYF.

The V and J genes are TRBV7-9 and TRBJ1-1, with D unclear. This CDR3 spans 11 amino acids. CDR1 SEHNR and CDR2 FQNEAQ come from the germline V gene (reference sequence). The V gene lost 3 bases and the J gene lost 11 bases, with 10 bases spanning the gap. CDR3 nucleotide sequence: TGTGCCAGCAGCTTGTCTATTCCGGCTTTCTTT. It yields the protein CASSLSIPAFF.

This clone was detected only once. The chain joins TRBV5-6 to TRBJ1-2; the D gene is possibly TRBD1 (5 bases). The CDR3 totals 16 residues. The V gene's germline CDR1 is SGHDT and CDR2 YYEEEE. V was trimmed by 3 bases and J by 3 bases, leaving 18 bases between them. CDR3 in amino acids: CASSSRTADSYYGYTF. The CDR3 DNA reads as TGTGCCAGCAGCTCCAGAACGGCTGACAGCTACTATGGCTACACCTTC.

This chain links TRBV2 with TRBJ2-7; TRBD1 agrees at 7 bases. The CDR3 consists of 15 residues. V lost 6 bases to trimming and J lost 5 bases; unmatched junction nucleotides: 13. Germline values: CDR1 SNHLY, CDR2 FYNNEI. DNA of the CDR3: TGTGCCAGCAGGGTCGACAGGGAGCATTGGAACGAGCAGTACTTC. This gives the protein CASRVDREHWNEQYF. The variable domain in full, with the rest retrieved from reference TRBV2 and TRBJ2-7, is EPEVTQTPSHQVTQMGQEVILRCVPISNHLYFYWYRQILGQKVEFLVSFYNNEISEKSEIFDDQFSVERPDGSNFTLKIRSTKLEDSAMYFCASRVDREHWNEQYFGPGTRLTVT.

This chain uses TRBV3-1 (or the pseudogene TRBV3-2) with TRBJ1-3, with D unresolved. Trimming removed 1 base at V and 0 bases at J, with 7 bases between. This CDR3 contains 15 residues. From germline, CDR1 is LGHDT and CDR2 YNNKEL (reference sequence). The CDR3 spells CASSQVPRSGNTIYF. The CDR3 DNA reads TGTGCCAGCAGCCAAGTCCCCCGCTCTGGAAACACCATATATTTT.

V and J are TRBV5-1 and TRBJ2-5; 12 nucleotides agree with TRBD1. The germline V gene encodes CDR1 SGHRS and CDR2 YFSETQ. CDR3 size: 17 residues. Trimming at V came to 3 bases and at J to 5 bases, leaving 11 bases not matched to a gene. The CDR3: CASSSHRDRGREETQYF. CDR3 sequence (DNA): TGCGCCAGCAGCTCGCACCGGGACAGGGGGCGGGAGGAGACCCAGTACTTC. Supplemented by reference TRBV5-1 and TRBJ2-5, the full variable domain reads KAGVTQTPRYLIKTRGQQVTLSCSPISGHRSVSWYQQTPGQGLQFLFEYFSETQRNKGNFPGRFSGRQFSNSRSEMNVSTLELGDSALYLCASSSHRDRGREETQYFGPGTRLLVL.

The rearrangement links TRBV10-3 to TRBJ1-6, with 9 nucleotides matching TRBD1. V shed 10 bases, J shed 10 bases, and the junction held 14 bases outside the gene matches. This CDR3 is built from 15 residues. Germline V CDR1 and CDR2: ENHRY, SYGVKD. The CDR3 loop reads CATSPSGQGNSPLHF. The CDR3 DNA is TGTGCCACATCTCCCTCGGGACAGGGAAACTCACCCCTCCACTTT.

The chain links TRBV7-3 to TRBJ2-2; 9 positions match TRBD1. CDR1 SGHTA and CDR2 FQGTGA come from the germline V gene. V was pared by 4 bases and J by 4 bases, with 13 bases of the junction left unmatched. The CDR3 totals 18 residues. The CDR3 DNA sequence: TGTGCCAGCAGCTACGGCCGGGTGGGACAGGGCAGCACCGGGGAGCTGTTTTTT. Translation gives CASSYGRVGQGSTGELFF.